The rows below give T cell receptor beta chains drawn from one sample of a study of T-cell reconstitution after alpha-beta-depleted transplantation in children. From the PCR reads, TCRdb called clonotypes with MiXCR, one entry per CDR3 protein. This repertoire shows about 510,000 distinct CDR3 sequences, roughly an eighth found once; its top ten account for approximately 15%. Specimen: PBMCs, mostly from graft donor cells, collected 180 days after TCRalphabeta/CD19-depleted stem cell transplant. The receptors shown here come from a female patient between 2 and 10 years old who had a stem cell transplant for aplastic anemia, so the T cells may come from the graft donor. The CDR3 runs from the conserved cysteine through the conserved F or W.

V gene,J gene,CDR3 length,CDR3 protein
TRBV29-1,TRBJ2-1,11,CSVEGNNEQFF
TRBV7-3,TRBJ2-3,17,CASSLIGGTLSTDTQYF
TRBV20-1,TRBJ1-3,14,CSARDYDSGNTIYF
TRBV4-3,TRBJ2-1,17,CASSQDKLLANYNEQFF
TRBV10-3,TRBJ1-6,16,CAISDAPGVFNSPLHF
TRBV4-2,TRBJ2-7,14,CASSQDFQTYEQYF
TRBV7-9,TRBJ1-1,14,CASSLGQGVSEAFF
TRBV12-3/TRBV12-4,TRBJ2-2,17,CASSFLGTRIGTGELFF
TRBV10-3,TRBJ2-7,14,CAISSGTSSYEQYF
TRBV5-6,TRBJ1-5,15,CASSYRDRVNQPQHF
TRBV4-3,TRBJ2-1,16,CASSQGRTLQYNEQFF
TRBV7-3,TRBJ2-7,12,CASSPGQGKQYF
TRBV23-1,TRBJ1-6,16,CASSQSTHRSNSPLHF
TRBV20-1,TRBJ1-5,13,CSARGLRDQPQHF
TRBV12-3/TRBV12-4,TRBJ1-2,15,CASSPGQGIRYGYTF
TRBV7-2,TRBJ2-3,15,CASRFPGRVKDTQYF
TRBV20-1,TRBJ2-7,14,CSAREITGGYEQYF
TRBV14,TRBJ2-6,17,CASSQGQGAPGANVLTF
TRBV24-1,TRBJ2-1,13,CATSDGSYNEQFF
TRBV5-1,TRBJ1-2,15,CASSFSSVGNYGYTF
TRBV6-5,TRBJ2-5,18,CASSYLAGEPKPQETQYF
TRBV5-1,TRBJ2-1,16,CASSWWGPPEHNEQFF
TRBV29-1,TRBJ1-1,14,CSVEVQGAEIEAFF
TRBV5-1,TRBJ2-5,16,CASSWTSGSGMETQYF
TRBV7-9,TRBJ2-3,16,CASSLSSPDRGRGAYF
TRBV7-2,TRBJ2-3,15,CASSFRPVIENTQYF